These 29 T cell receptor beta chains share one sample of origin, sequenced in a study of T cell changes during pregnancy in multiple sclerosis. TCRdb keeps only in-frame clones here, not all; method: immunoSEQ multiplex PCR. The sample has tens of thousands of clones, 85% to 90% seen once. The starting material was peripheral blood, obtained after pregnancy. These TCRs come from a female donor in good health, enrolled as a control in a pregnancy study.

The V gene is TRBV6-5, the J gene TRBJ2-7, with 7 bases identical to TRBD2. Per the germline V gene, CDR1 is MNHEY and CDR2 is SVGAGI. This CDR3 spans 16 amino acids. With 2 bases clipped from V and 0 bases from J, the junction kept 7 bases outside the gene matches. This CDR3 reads CASSYVAGPLSYEQYF. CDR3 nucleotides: TGTGCCAGCAGTTACGTAGCGGGCCCTCTCTCCTACGAGCAGTACTTC.

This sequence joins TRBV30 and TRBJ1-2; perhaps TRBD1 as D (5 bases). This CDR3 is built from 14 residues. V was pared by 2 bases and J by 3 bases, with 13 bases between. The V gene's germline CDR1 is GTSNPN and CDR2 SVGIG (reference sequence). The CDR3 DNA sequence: TGTGCCTGGAGTCTTGGTTGGGGGGACTATGGCTACACCTTC. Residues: CAWSLGWGDYGYTF.

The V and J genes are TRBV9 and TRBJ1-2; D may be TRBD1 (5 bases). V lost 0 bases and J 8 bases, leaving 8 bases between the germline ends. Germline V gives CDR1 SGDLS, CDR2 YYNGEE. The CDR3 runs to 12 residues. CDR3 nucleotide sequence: TGTGCCAGCAGCGTAGGGGGGAGGGGCTACACCTTC. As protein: CASSVGGRGYTF.

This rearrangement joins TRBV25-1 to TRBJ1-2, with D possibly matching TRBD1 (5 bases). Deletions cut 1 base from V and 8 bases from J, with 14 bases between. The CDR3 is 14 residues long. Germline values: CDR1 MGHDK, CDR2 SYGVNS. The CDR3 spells CASSEFGGAPGYTF. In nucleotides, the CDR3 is TGTGCCAGCAGTGAATTCGGAGGGGCGCCGGGCTACACCTTC.

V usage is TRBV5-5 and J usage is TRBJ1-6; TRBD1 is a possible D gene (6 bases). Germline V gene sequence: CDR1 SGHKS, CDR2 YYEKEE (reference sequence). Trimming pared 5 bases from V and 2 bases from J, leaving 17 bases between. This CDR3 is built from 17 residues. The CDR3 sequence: CASSYPQGTAYNSPLHF. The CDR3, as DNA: TGTGCCAGCAGTTATCCACAGGGAACGGCCTATAATTCACCCCTCCACTTT.

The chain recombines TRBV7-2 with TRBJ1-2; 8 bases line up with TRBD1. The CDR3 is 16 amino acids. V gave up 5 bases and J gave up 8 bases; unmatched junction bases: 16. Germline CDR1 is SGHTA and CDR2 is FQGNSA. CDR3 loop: CASSRDPFGDRGGYTF. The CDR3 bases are TGTGCCAGCAGCCGCGACCCTTTTGGCGACAGGGGCGGCTACACCTTC.

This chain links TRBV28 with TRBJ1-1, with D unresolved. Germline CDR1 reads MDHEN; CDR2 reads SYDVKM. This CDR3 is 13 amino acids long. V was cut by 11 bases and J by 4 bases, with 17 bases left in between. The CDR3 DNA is TGTGCCCTACTGCAGAGGGAGGGCACTGAAGCTTTCTTT. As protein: CALLQREGTEAFF.

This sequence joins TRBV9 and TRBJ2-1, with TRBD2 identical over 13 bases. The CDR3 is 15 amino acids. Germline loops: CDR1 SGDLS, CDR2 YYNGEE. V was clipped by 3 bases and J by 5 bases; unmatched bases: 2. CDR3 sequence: CASSAGLAGHNEQFF. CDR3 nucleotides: TGTGCCAGCAGCGCGGGACTAGCGGGGCACAATGAGCAGTTCTTC.

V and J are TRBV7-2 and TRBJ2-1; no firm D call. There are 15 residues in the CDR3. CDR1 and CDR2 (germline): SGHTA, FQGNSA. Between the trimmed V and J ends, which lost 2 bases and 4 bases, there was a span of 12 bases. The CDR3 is CASSLNDSPYNEQFF. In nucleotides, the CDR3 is TGTGCCAGCAGCTTAAACGACTCCCCTTACAATGAGCAGTTCTTC. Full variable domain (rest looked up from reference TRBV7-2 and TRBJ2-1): GAGVSQSPSNKVTEKGKDVELRCDPISGHTALYWYRQSLGQGLEFLIYFQGNSAPDKSGLPSDRFSAERTGGSVSTLTIQRTQQEDSAVYLCASSLNDSPYNEQFFGPGTRLTVL.

The CDR3 sequence is CASSRTSGGSLGTDTQYF. CDR3 coding DNA: TGTGCCAGCAGTCGGACTAGCGGGGGGTCTCTCGGAACAGATACGCAGTATTTT. The chain employs TRBV27 and TRBJ2-3; 14 nucleotides line up with TRBD2. V shed 5 bases and J 3 bases; nucleotides not matched to a gene: 10. Germline assignment: CDR1 MNHEY and CDR2 SMNVEV (reference sequence). The CDR3 has 18 amino acids.

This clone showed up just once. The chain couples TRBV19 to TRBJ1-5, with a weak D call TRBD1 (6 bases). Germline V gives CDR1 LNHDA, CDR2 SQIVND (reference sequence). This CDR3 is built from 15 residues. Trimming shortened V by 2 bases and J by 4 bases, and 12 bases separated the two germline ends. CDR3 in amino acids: CASSINRDRNQPQHF. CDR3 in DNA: TGTGCCAGTAGTATAAACAGGGATAGAAATCAGCCCCAGCATTTT.

This CDR3 reads CASSLDRGGASYNEQFF. CDR3 nucleotides: TGCGCCAGCAGCTTGGATCGCGGGGGGGCCTCCTACAATGAGCAGTTCTTC. V is TRBV5-1 and J is TRBJ2-1, with TRBD2 matching over 9 bases. Germline trimming cut 0 bases from V and 0 bases from J; bases unmatched to any gene: 4. CDR1 and CDR2 from the germline V gene are SGHRS and YFSETQ. The CDR3 extends over 17 amino acids.

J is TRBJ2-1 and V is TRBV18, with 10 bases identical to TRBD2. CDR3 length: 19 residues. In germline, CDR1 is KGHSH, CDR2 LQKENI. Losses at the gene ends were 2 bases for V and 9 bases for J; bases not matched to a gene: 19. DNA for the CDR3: TGTGCCAGCTCACCAACCGGGACCCACGGGACTAGCGAAAAGGGTGAGCAGTTCTTC. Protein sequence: CASSPTGTHGTSEKGEQFF.

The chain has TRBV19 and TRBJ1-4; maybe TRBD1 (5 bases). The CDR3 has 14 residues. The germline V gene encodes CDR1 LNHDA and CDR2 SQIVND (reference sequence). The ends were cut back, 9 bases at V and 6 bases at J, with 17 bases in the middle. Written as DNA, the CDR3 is TGTGCCAGCCTTAACGGGGGAGGGGATGAAAAACTGTTTTTT. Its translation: CASLNGGGDEKLFF.

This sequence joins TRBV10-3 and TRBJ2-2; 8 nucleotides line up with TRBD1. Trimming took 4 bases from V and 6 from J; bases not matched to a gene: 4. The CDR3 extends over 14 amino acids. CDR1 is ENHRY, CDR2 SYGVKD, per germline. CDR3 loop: CAISVDRAAGELFF. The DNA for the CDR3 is TGTGCCATCAGTGTGGACAGGGCGGCCGGGGAGCTGTTTTTT.

The CDR3 nucleotides read TGTGCCAGCAGTTCTAGCGGGGGGAACACCGGGGAGCTGTTTTTT. This translates into CASSSSGGNTGELFF. This rearrangement joins TRBV6-5 to TRBJ2-2; 10 nucleotides agree with TRBD2. Per germline, CDR1 MNHEY and CDR2 SVGAGI. The CDR3 is 15 residues long. The junction had 0 bases not matched to a gene; V was cut back by 4 bases and J by 1 base.

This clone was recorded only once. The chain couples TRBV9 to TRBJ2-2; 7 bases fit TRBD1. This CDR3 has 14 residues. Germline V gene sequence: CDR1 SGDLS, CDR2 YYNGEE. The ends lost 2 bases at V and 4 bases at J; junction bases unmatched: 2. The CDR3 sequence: CASSVGQITGELFF. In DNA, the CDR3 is TGTGCCAGCAGCGTGGGACAGATCACCGGGGAGCTGTTTTTT.

The CDR3 protein is CAWIEGGPANTIYF. The CDR3, as DNA: TGTGCCTGGATCGAGGGAGGGCCGGCAAACACCATATATTTT. The chain recombines TRBV30 with TRBJ1-3, with D unclear. Germline-derived CDR1 and CDR2 are GTSNPN and SVGIG (reference sequence). V shed 4 bases and J shed 6 bases, with 16 bases lying between them. The CDR3 is 14 residues long. Together with reference TRBV30 and TRBJ1-3, the CDR3 gives the full variable domain: SQTIHQWPATLVQPVGSPLSLECTVEGTSNPNLYWYRQAAGRGLQLLFYSVGIGQISSEVPQNLSASRPQDRQFILSSKKLLLSDSGFYLCAWIEGGPANTIYFGEGSWLTVV.

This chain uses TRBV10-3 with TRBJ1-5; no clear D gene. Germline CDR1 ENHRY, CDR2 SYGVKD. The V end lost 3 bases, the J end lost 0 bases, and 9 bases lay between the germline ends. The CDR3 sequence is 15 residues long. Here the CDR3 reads CAISDSVYSNQPQHF. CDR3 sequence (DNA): TGTGCCATCAGTGATTCAGTATATAGCAATCAGCCCCAGCATTTT.

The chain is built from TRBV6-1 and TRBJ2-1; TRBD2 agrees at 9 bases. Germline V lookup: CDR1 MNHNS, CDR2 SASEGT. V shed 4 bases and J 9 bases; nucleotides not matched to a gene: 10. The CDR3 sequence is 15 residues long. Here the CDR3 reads CASSGYSGRRGEQFF. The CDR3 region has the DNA TGTGCCAGCAGTGGCTATAGCGGGAGAAGGGGTGAGCAGTTCTTC.

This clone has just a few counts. CDR3 sequence: CASSGQGTLNTEAFF. The CDR3 DNA is TGTGCCAGCAGTGGACAGGGGACTCTGAACACTGAAGCTTTCTTT. The chain has TRBV2 and TRBJ1-1, with TRBD1 matching 8 bases. Germline CDR1 is SNHLY and CDR2 is FYNNEI. V shed 4 bases and J 0 bases; nucleotides not matched to a gene: 4. CDR3 length: 15 amino acids.

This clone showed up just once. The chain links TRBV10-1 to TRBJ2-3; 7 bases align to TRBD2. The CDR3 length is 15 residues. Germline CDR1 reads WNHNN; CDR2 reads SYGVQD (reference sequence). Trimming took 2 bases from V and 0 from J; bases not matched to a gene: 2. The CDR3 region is CASSEGGVSTDTQYF. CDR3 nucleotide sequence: TGCGCCAGCAGTGAGGGGGGGGTCAGCACAGATACGCAGTATTTT.

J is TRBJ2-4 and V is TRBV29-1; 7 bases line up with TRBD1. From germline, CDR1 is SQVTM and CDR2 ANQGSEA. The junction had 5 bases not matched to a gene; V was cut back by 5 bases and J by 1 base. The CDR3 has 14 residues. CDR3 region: CSVLQGLAKNIQYF. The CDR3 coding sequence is TGCAGCGTTTTACAGGGGCTGGCCAAAAACATTCAGTACTTC.

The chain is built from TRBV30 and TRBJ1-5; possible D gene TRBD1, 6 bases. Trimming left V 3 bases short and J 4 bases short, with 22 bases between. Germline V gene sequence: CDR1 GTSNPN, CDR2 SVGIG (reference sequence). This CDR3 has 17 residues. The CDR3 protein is CAWSPFSTGLGNQPQHF. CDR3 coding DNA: TGTGCCTGGAGCCCCTTCAGCACAGGGCTCGGGAATCAGCCCCAGCATTTT. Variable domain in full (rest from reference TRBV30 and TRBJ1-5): SQTIHQWPATLVQPVGSPLSLECTVEGTSNPNLYWYRQAAGRGLQLLFYSVGIGQISSEVPQNLSASRPQDRQFILSSKKLLLSDSGFYLCAWSPFSTGLGNQPQHFGDGTRLSIL.

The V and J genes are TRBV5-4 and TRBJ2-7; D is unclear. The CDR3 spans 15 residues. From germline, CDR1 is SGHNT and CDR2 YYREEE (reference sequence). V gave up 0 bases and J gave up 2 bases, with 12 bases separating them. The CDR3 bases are TGTGCCAGCAGCTTGGAGGAGACTGGAGCCTACGAGCAGTACTTC. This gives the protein CASSLEETGAYEQYF.

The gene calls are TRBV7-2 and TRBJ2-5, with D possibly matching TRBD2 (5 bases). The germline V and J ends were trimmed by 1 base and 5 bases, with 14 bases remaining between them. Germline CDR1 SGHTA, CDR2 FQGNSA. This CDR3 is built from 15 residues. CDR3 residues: CASSLGESEWETQYF. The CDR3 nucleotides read TGTGCCAGCAGCTTAGGGGAGAGCGAGTGGGAGACCCAGTACTTC.

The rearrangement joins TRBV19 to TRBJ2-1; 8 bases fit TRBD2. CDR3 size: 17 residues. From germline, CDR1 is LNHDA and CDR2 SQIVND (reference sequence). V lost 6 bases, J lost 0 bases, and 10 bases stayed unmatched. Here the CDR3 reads CASRSTSAHSSYNEQFF. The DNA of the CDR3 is TGTGCCAGTAGGTCGACTAGCGCGCACAGCTCCTACAATGAGCAGTTCTTC.

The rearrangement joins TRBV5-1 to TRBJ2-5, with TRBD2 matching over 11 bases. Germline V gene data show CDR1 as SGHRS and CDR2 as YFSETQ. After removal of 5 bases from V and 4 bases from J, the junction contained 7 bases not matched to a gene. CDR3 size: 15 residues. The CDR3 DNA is TGCGCCAGCAGACAACTAGCGGGAGAAAGAGAGACCCAGTACTTC. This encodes CASRQLAGERETQYF.

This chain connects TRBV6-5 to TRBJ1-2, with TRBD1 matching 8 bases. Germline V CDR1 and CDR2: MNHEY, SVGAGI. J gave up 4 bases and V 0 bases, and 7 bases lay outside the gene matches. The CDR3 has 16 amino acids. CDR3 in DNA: TGTGCCAGCAGTTACTCGGACCACAGGGGGTCCTATGGCTACACCTTC. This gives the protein CASSYSDHRGSYGYTF.